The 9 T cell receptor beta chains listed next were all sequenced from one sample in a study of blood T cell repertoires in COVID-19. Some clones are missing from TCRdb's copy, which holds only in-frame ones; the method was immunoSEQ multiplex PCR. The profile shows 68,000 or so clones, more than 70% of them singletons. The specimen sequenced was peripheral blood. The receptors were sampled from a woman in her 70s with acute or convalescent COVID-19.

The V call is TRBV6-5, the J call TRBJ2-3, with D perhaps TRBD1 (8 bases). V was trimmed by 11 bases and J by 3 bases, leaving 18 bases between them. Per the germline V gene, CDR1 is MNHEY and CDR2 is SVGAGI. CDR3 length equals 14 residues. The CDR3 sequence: CAGTDRGGTDTQYF. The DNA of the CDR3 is TGTGCCGGGACCGACAGGGGAGGGACAGATACGCAGTATTTT.

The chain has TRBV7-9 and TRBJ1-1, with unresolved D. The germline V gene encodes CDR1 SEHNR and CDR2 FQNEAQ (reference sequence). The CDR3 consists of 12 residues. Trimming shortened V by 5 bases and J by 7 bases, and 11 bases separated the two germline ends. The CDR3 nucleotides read TGTGCCAGCAGCGCCTGGAGCGGTGAAGCTTTCTTT. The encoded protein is CASSAWSGEAFF.

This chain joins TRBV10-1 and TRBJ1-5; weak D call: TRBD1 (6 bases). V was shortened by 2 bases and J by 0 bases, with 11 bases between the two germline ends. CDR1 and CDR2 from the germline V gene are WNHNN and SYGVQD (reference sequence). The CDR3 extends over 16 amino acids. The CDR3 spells CASSENRAYSNQPQHF. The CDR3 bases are TGCGCCAGCAGTGAGAACAGGGCCTATAGCAATCAGCCCCAGCATTTT.

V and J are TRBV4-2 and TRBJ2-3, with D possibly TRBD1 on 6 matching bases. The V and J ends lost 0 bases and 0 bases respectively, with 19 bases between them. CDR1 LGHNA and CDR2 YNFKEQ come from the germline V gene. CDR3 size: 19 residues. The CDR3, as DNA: TGTGCCAGCAGCCAAGATGGCAGGGGCAGGTACAGTAGCACAGATACGCAGTATTTT. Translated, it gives CASSQDGRGRYSSTDTQYF.

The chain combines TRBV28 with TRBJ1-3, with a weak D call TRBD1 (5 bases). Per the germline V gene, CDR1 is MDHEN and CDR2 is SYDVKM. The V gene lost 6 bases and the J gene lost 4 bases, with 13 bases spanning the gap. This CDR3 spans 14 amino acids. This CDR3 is CASRGAGEGNTIYF. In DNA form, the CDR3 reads TGTGCCAGCAGAGGGGCGGGGGAGGGAAACACCATATATTTT.

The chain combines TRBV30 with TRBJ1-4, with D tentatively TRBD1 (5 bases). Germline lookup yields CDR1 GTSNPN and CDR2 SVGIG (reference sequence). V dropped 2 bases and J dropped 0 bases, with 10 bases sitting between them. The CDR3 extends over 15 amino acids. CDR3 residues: CAWSLGHPTNEKLFF. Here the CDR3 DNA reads TGTGCCTGGAGTCTAGGACACCCAACTAATGAAAAACTGTTTTTT.

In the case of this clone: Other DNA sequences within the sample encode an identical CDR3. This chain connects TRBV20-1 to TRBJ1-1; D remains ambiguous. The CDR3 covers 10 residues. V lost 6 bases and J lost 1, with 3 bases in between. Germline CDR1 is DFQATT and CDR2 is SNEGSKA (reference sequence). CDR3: CSARNTEAFF. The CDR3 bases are TGCAGTGCGAGGAACACTGAAGCTTTCTTT.

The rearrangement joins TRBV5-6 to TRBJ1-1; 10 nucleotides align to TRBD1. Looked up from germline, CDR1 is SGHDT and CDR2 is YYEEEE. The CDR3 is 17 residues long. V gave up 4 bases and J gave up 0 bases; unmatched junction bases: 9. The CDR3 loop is CASSSPGTGALNTEAFF. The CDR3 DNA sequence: TGTGCCAGCAGCAGTCCGGGGACAGGGGCGTTGAACACTGAAGCTTTCTTT.

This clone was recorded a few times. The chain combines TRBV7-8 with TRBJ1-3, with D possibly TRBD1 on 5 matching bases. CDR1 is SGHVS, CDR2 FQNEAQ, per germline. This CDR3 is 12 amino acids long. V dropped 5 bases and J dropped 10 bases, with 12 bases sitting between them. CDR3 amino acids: CASSPRGGTIYF. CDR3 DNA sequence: TGTGCCAGCAGCCCGCGGGGCGGAACCATATATTTT.